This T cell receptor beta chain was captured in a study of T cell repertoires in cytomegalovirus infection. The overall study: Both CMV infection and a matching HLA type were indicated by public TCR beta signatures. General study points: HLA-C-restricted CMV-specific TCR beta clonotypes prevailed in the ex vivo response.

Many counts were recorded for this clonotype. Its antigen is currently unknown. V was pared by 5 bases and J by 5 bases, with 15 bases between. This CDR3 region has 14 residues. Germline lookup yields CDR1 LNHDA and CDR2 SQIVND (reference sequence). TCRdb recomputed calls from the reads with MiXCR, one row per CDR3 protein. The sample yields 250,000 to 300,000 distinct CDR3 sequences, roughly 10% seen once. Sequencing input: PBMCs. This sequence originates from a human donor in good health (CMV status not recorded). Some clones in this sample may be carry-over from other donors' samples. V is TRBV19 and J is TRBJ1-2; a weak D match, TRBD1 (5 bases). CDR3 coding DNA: TGTGCCAGTAGTGCGGGGCAGCCACCTTATGGCTACACCTTC. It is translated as CASSAGQPPYGYTF.